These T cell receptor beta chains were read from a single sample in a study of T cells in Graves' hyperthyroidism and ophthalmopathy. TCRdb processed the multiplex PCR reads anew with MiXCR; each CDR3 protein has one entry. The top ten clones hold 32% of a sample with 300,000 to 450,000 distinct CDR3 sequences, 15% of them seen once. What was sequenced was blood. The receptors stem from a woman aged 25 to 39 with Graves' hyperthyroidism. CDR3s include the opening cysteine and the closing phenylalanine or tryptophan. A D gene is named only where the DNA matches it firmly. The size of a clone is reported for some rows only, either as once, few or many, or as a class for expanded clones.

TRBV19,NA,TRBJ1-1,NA,CASTPGHRNTEAFF,TGTGCCAGTACCCCAGGACACCGTAACACTGAAGCTTTCTTT
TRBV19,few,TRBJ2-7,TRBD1,CASSAPRTGGHEQYF,TGTGCCAGTAGTGCCCCTCGGACAGGGGGCCACGAGCAGTACTTC
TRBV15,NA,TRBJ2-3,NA,CATSRDNSGVGTDTQYF,TGTGCCACCAGCAGAGATAACTCGGGAGTTGGAACAGATACGCAGTATTTT
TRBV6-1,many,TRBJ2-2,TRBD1,CASSPGQGNTGELFF,TGTGCCAGCAGTCCGGGACAGGGTAACACCGGGGAGCTGTTTTTT
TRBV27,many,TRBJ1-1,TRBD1,CASSSAGTANTEAFF,TGTGCCAGCAGTTCTGCCGGGACAGCGAACACTGAAGCTTTCTTT
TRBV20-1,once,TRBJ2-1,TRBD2,CSALQVAGGQSSYNEQFF,TGCAGTGCCCTCCAGGTAGCGGGGGGCCAGAGCTCCTACAATGAGCAGTTCTTC
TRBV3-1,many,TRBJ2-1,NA,CASSLMLLGEQFF,TGTGCCAGCAGCCTCATGTTATTGGGTGAGCAGTTCTTC
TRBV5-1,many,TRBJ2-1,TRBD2,CASSLALGASGRGSSYNEQFF,TGCGCCAGCAGCTTGGCCCTAGGAGCTAGCGGGAGAGGTAGCTCCTACAATGAGCAGTTCTTC
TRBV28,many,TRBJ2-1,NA,CASSFGQRLYNEQFF,TGTGCCAGCAGTTTCGGCCAGCGGTTGTACAATGAGCAGTTCTTC
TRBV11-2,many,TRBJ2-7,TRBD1,CASRPFPGQGYEQYF,TGTGCCAGCAGGCCCTTTCCGGGACAGGGTTACGAGCAGTACTTC
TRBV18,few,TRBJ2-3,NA,CASCLGIDTQYF,TGTGCCAGCTGCTTAGGGATAGATACGCAGTATTTT
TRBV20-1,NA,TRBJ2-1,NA,CSAPVRGARNEQFF,TGCAGTGCCCCCGTCCGGGGGGCTAGGAATGAGCAGTTCTTC
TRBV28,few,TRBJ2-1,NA,CASGPRRSSYNGQFF,TGTGCCAGCGGTCCCAGGAGGAGCTCCTACAATGGGCAGTTCTTC
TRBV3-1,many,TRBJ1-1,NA,CASSQAQGTAFF,TGTGCCAGCAGCCAAGCACAGGGAACCGCTTTCTTT
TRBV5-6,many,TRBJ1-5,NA,CASSSGTRNNQPQHF,TGTGCCAGCAGCTCCGGGACACGGAATAATCAGCCCCAGCATTTT
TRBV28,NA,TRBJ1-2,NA,CASSLSTYGYTF,TGTGCCAGCAGTTTATCCACCTATGGCTACACCTTC
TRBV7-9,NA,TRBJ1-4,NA,CASSSHGPGEKLFF,TGTGCCAGCAGCTCCCACGGGCCCGGTGAAAAACTGTTTTTT
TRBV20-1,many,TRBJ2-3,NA,CSARDRVGGTSTDTQYF,TGCAGTGCTAGAGATAGGGTCGGCGGGACCAGCACAGATACGCAGTATTTT